Below, one T cell receptor beta chain is given with its context. A much more abundant neighbour one base away suggests this may be a read error. This record belongs to a study of T-cell memory formation after mild COVID-19. CDR3 length: 16 amino acids. Germline CDR1 and CDR2: SGHTA and FQGNSA. TCRdb recomputed calls from the 5' RACE reads with MiXCR, one row per CDR3 protein. The data hold fewer than 400,000 distinct CDR3 sequences, with roughly 13% observed a single time. V gene TRBV7-2 combines with J gene TRBJ2-5; tentative D call: TRBD1 (6 bases). The sequence came from a man between 18 and 29 years old who had mild COVID-19 (a few samples of this study predate the infection). Cell type and time point are not known. Sequences were obtained from PBMCs or a T cell subset sorted from them (not recorded which). The CDR3 DNA reads as TGTGCCATCAGCTTAGCGCGTATTAGGGGGCAAGAGACCCAGTACTTC. The encoded protein is CAISLARIRGQETQYF.